The next 19 T cell receptor beta chains were all read from a single sample in a study of blood T cell repertoires in COVID-19. TCRdb's table, derived via immunoSEQ multiplex PCR, lists solely in-frame clones and lacks some. The table includes under 200,000 clones, approximately 83% detected once. The sequenced sample was peripheral blood. The receptors were sampled from a woman aged 55-75 years with acute or convalescent COVID-19.

The chain links TRBV25-1 to TRBJ1-2; 7 nucleotides agree with TRBD1. Germline V gene data show CDR1 as MGHDK and CDR2 as SYGVNS. The CDR3 runs 13 residues. J lost 7 bases, V lost 4 bases, and 6 bases had no gene match. The CDR3 region is CASSVGTATGYTF. CDR3 nucleotide sequence: TGTGCCAGCAGTGTCGGGACAGCGACTGGCTACACCTTC.

The rearrangement links TRBV6-5 to TRBJ2-1; D is undetermined. CDR3 size: 13 residues. Between the trimmed V and J ends, which lost 6 bases and 4 bases, there was a span of 10 bases. The germline gives CDR1 MNHEY, CDR2 SVGAGI. The CDR3 DNA reads as TGTGCCAGCAGCTCGAGAAATTACAATGAGCAGTTCTTC. This translates into CASSSRNYNEQFF.

In DNA form, the CDR3 reads TGTGCCAGTAACGAAGCCCGCAGGACTGAAGCTTTCTTT. This codes for CASNEARRTEAFF. The chain couples TRBV19 to TRBJ1-1, with D unresolved. The CDR3 length is 13 residues. CDR1 and CDR2 from the germline V gene are LNHDA and SQIVND (reference sequence). Trimming removed 7 bases at V and 5 bases at J, with 14 bases between.

This chain links TRBV7-2 with TRBJ1-1; D is perhaps TRBD1 (6 bases). This CDR3 comprises 15 residues. CDR1 SGHTA and CDR2 FQGNSA come from the germline V gene. The V and J ends lost 8 bases and 4 bases respectively, with 20 bases between them. The DNA for the CDR3 is TGTGCCAGCCGTGAGGCAGGGGTTTCGTCCACTGAAGCTTTCTTT. This translates into CASREAGVSSTEAFF.

This clone has only a few counts. The genes are TRBV15 and TRBJ1-1; D gene unclear. CDR1 and CDR2 from the germline V gene are LNHNV and YYDKDF (reference sequence). The CDR3 contains 14 residues. Trimming pared 0 bases from V and 5 bases from J, leaving 10 bases between. CDR3 nucleotide sequence: TGTGCCACCAGCAGAGATAAATTCCAGACTGAAGCTTTCTTT. Translated: CATSRDKFQTEAFF.

The chain joins TRBV9 to TRBJ1-5; no reliable D call. This CDR3 contains 14 residues. V gave up 4 bases and J gave up 9 bases, with 17 bases separating them. CDR1 SGDLS and CDR2 YYNGEE come from the germline V gene. The DNA of the CDR3 is TGTGCCAGCAGCCCCCACGGAGATGCGCGGCCCCAGCATTTT. It is translated as CASSPHGDARPQHF.

The V gene is TRBV6-5, the J gene TRBJ2-2; D ambiguous. The CDR3 totals 12 residues. Trimming cost V 5 bases and J 8 bases, with 9 bases left between them. Germline V gives CDR1 MNHEY, CDR2 SVGAGI. The CDR3 loop is CASSPRFGELFF. The CDR3 coding sequence is TGTGCCAGCAGTCCCCGTTTTGGGGAGCTGTTTTTT.

Notes on this clone: One junction end disagrees with the germline gene, perhaps due to a read error. The chain joins TRBV3-1 (or the pseudogene TRBV3-2) to TRBJ2-7, with 14 bases fitting TRBD2. This CDR3 is 13 amino acids long. Germline values: CDR1 LGHDT, CDR2 YNNKEL (reference sequence). CDR3 in amino acids: CASRGLAGARMDF. The CDR3 DNA follows: TGTGCCAGTAGGGGACTAGCGGGGGCGAGAATGGACTTC.

The CDR3 sequence is CASSVAGYGGLAGELFF. The DNA of the CDR3 is TGTGCCAGCAGCGTAGCAGGGTACGGGGGTCTGGCCGGGGAGCTGTTTTTT. This chain joins TRBV9 and TRBJ2-2; maybe TRBD2 (6 bases). V lost 0 bases to trimming and J lost 6 bases, with 18 bases between them. This CDR3 region has 17 residues. Germline values: CDR1 SGDLS, CDR2 YYNGEE.

The chain joins TRBV25-1 to TRBJ1-1; no clear D gene. The germline CDR1 and CDR2 sequences are MGHDK and SYGVNS. The V gene lost 7 bases and the J gene lost 0 bases, with 15 bases spanning the gap. The CDR3 contains 15 residues. The CDR3 loop reads CASTTTEAVNTEAFF. The CDR3 DNA sequence: TGTGCCAGCACCACGACGGAGGCAGTGAACACTGAAGCTTTCTTT.

The V call is TRBV3-1 (or the pseudogene TRBV3-2), the J call TRBJ1-1; the D is unclear. The CDR3 spans 13 residues. Trimming stripped 0 bases from V and 7 bases from J, with 9 bases between. Per germline, CDR1 LGHDT and CDR2 YNNKEL (reference sequence). In nucleotides, the CDR3 is TGTGCCAGCAGCCAAGAACCCAGGATTGAAGCTTTCTTT. Its translation is CASSQEPRIEAFF.

The chain combines TRBV5-1 with TRBJ1-5, with 9 bases lining up with TRBD1. This CDR3 comprises 14 residues. V was clipped by 2 bases and J by 7 bases; unmatched bases: 4. CDR1 is SGHRS, CDR2 YFSETQ, per germline. CDR3 DNA: TGCGCCAGCAGCTTAGGGACAGGGAAGCAGCCCCAGCATTTT. Encoded protein: CASSLGTGKQPQHF. The complete variable domain, with remaining parts taken from reference TRBV5-1 and TRBJ1-5, reads KAGVTQTPRYLIKTRGQQVTLSCSPISGHRSVSWYQQTPGQGLQFLFEYFSETQRNKGNFPGRFSGRQFSNSRSEMNVSTLELGDSALYLCASSLGTGKQPQHFGDGTRLSIL.

V usage is TRBV2 and J usage is TRBJ1-4; the match to TRBD1 covers 7 bases. The CDR3 loop spans 15 amino acids. Per the germline V gene, CDR1 is SNHLY and CDR2 is FYNNEI. V lost 6 bases and J lost 5; bases outside the gene matches: 9. The CDR3 reads CASRSSGTANEKLFF. CDR3 sequence (DNA): TGTGCCAGCAGGAGTTCCGGGACAGCGAATGAAAAACTGTTTTTT.

V gene TRBV25-1 combines with J gene TRBJ1-1; 11 nucleotides match TRBD1. In germline, CDR1 is MGHDK, CDR2 SYGVNS. The CDR3 length is 14 residues. J was trimmed by 2 bases and V by 7 bases; bases with no gene match: 3. The CDR3: CASTGQGANTEAFF. The CDR3 coding sequence is TGTGCCAGCACTGGACAGGGGGCCAACACTGAAGCTTTCTTT.

The V and J genes are TRBV6-1 and TRBJ1-2, with a possible D match to TRBD1 (6 bases). The V gene's germline CDR1 is MNHNS and CDR2 SASEGT. Trimming took 3 bases from V and 4 from J, leaving 18 bases between them. The CDR3 consists of 16 residues. CDR3 DNA: TGTGCCAGCAGTGATAGGGGTGGCAGGGGCAGCTATGGCTACACCTTC. It translates to CASSDRGGRGSYGYTF.

The chain links TRBV29-1 to TRBJ2-7; D not certain. Germline CDR1 SQVTM, CDR2 ANQGSEA. Deletions cut 4 bases from V and 3 bases from J, with 7 bases between. The CDR3 loop spans 11 amino acids. Here the CDR3 reads CSVGRNYEQYF. Here the CDR3 DNA reads TGCAGCGTTGGCAGGAACTACGAGCAGTACTTC.

The gene calls are TRBV9 and TRBJ2-7, with D perhaps matching TRBD1 (6 bases). Germline values: CDR1 SGDLS, CDR2 YYNGEE. Trimming pared 0 bases from V and 3 bases from J, leaving 10 bases between. This CDR3 is 14 amino acids long. The CDR3 nucleotides are TGTGCCAGCAGCGTAGGTGGGGGCAACTACGAGCAGTACTTC. This encodes CASSVGGGNYEQYF.

This clone was seen a handful of times. The rearrangement uses TRBV16 and TRBJ1-2, with D maybe TRBD1 (5 bases). The CDR3 spans 16 residues. The germline gives CDR1 KGHSY, CDR2 FQNENV. V was trimmed by 0 bases and J by 8 bases, leaving 19 bases between them. The CDR3 sequence is CASSQSGGVRKDGYTF. CDR3 in DNA: TGTGCCAGCAGCCAATCAGGAGGGGTCAGGAAGGACGGCTACACCTTC.

In this sample, this clone turned up once. The V gene is TRBV11-1, the J gene TRBJ1-4; a possible D gene is TRBD1 (6 bases). Germline-derived CDR1 and CDR2 are SGHAT and FQDESV (reference sequence). Trimming left V 1 base short and J 8 bases short, with 11 bases between. The CDR3 is 14 residues long. CDR3 protein: CASSLGRTAEKLFF. For the CDR3, the DNA is TGTGCCAGCAGCTTAGGGCGGACAGCCGAAAAACTGTTTTTT.